This is a list of T cell receptor beta chains from one sample in a study of human T cells and chemical hapten exposure. In TCRdb, the RACE reads were re-called with MiXCR into one record per CDR3 protein. The table has roughly 380,000 distinct CDR3 sequences, more than 4.5% seen once. This specimen was whole blood, taken in connection with sensitization to the hapten diphenylcyclopropenone (DPC). The receptors derive from a woman in her forties or fifties with alopecia areata. Some clones in this sample may be carry-over from other donors' samples. Both conserved end residues are part of each CDR3. A D gene is named only where the DNA matches it firmly. The size of a clone is reported for some rows only, either as once, few or many, or as a class for expanded clones.

v_gene	d_gene	j_gene	abundance	CDR3aa	CDR3nt
TRBV5-1	NA	TRBJ1-4	few	CASSLADSTNEKLFF	TGCGCCAGCAGCTTAGCAGATTCAACTAATGAAAAACTGTTTTTT
TRBV12-3/TRBV12-4	TRBD2	TRBJ2-2	few	CASSLIAGGPGELFF	TGTGCCAGCAGTTTAATAGCGGGGGGGCCCGGGGAGCTGTTTTTT
TRBV6-2/TRBV6-3	NA	TRBJ2-1	many	CASSWTEKKSSYNEQFF	TGTGCCAGCAGTTGGACGGAAAAAAAGAGCTCCTACAATGAGCAGTTCTTC
TRBV29-1	TRBD2	TRBJ2-3	many	CSGTSGILSDTQYF	TGCAGCGGGACTAGCGGGATATTGTCAGATACGCAGTATTTT
TRBV6-5	NA	TRBJ2-3	NA	CASSPRPSTDTQYF	TGTGCCAGCAGTCCCCGACCCAGCACAGATACGCAGTATTTT
TRBV12-3/TRBV12-4	NA	TRBJ2-1	many	CASSRAPGIHPWEQFF	TGTGCCAGCAGCCGGGCCCCAGGGATCCATCCGTGGGAGCAGTTCTTC
TRBV29-1	NA	TRBJ1-1	many	CSVVRQLNTEAFF	TGCAGCGTTGTTAGACAGTTGAACACTGAAGCTTTCTTT
TRBV6-5	NA	TRBJ2-5	NA	CASSYSGGIQETQYF	TGTGCCAGCAGTTACTCGGGTGGGATTCAAGAGACCCAGTACTTC
TRBV29-1	TRBD1	TRBJ1-1	few	CSVPTGGLDTEAFF	TGCAGCGTTCCTACAGGGGGCCTGGACACTGAAGCTTTCTTT
TRBV28	NA	TRBJ1-3	many	CASGADTIYF	TGTGCCAGCGGCGCTGACACCATATATTTT
TRBV20-1	TRBD2	TRBJ2-3	many	CSARDFQRGQDTQYF	TGCAGTGCTAGAGATTTCCAGCGGGGGCAAGATACGCAGTATTTT
TRBV28	NA	TRBJ2-7	many	CASSSVKYEQYF	TGTGCCAGCAGTTCAGTAAAGTACGAGCAGTACTTC
TRBV5-1	NA	TRBJ2-3	many	CASSFRDPSTDTQYF	TGCGCCAGCAGCTTCCGGGACCCAAGCACAGATACGCAGTATTTT
TRBV6-2/TRBV6-3	TRBD1	TRBJ2-1	many	CASTPRRTGLNEQFF	TGTGCCAGCACCCCCCGAAGGACAGGGCTCAATGAGCAGTTCTTC
TRBV29-1	TRBD1	TRBJ2-1	few	CSVGVTGDNEQFF	TGCAGCGTTGGCGTGACAGGGGACAATGAGCAGTTCTTC
TRBV2	NA	TRBJ2-3	many	CASRAADGTDTQYF	TGTGCCAGCAGAGCAGCCGACGGAACAGATACGCAGTATTTT